Listed here is a single TCR beta chain. The table came from immunoSEQ multiplex PCR; TCRdb's copy has only in-frame clones and leaves some out. The sample lists over 35,000 clones; just under 70% were seen once. The data are from a study of blood T cell repertoires in COVID-19. Study context: The study drew acute and convalescent COVID-19 samples from the United States, Italy and Spain. Nucleic acid was either cDNA or gDNA, and it came from T cells, B-cell-depleted T cells, or PBMCs.

V gave up 2 bases and J gave up 5 bases; unmatched junction bases: 8. Germline lookup yields CDR1 SGHTA and CDR2 FQGTGA. This CDR3 region has 16 residues. This receptor was identified in a man aged 80 or over with acute or convalescent COVID-19. This chain joins TRBV7-3 and TRBJ2-3; TRBD2 agrees at 9 bases. Material: peripheral blood. This chain's CDR3 is CASSLGAGGPVDTQYF. The CDR3 nucleotides are TGTGCCAGCAGCTTAGGAGCGGGGGGACCGGTAGATACGCAGTATTTT. Filled out from reference TRBV7-3 and TRBJ2-3, the complete variable domain reads GAGVSQTPSNKVTEKGKYVELRCDPISGHTALYWYRQSLGQGPEFLIYFQGTGAADDSGLPNDRFFAVRPEGSVSTLKIQRTERGDSAVYLCASSLGAGGPVDTQYFGPGTRLTVL.